Included here is one T cell receptor (beta chain) sequence, with context. The repertoire was sequenced with immunoSEQ multiplex PCR; TCRdb's copy has only in-frame clones and lacks some. The sample records over 20,000 clones, more than 75% being singletons. For sex, age, current smoking status and body mass index, every depressed patient had a pairwise-matched non-depressed control. Controls lacked current or lifetime mood disorder and scored 5 or less on depressive symptoms. These data come from a study of untreated major depressive disorder. Between the trimmed V and J ends, which lost 2 bases and 5 bases, there was a span of 4 bases. CDR1 and CDR2 (germline): SNHLY, FYNNEI. CDR3 length: 11 residues.

This rearrangement joins TRBV2 to TRBJ2-7, with D unresolved. The sequence derives from a woman younger than 45 in good health. The source material was CD4+ T cells from PBMCs. Written as DNA, the CDR3 is TGTGCCAGCAGTGAAATTAACGAGCAGTACTTC. Amino acid sequence: CASSEINEQYF.